These 2 T cell receptor beta chains originate from one sample sequenced in a study of cytomegalovirus exposure and HLA in healthy donors. Primers included in the PCR were 60 Vbeta and 13 Jbeta primers. Only in-frame clones appear in the TCRdb table, and some are missing; sequencing was by immunoSEQ multiplex PCR. The sample lists around 140,000 clones; 75% to 80% were seen once. The source material was PBMCs. These receptors were taken from a woman aged 60-75 years in good health and CMV-seronegative.

The chain carries TRBV5-1 and TRBJ1-4; possible D gene TRBD1, 6 bases. Trimming pared 1 base from V and 8 bases from J, leaving 12 bases between. Germline CDR1 reads SGHRS; CDR2 reads YFSETQ. The CDR3 contains 14 residues. Written as DNA, the CDR3 is TGCGCCAGCAGCTTGTTAACAGGGAAGGAAAAACTGTTTTTT. Protein: CASSLLTGKEKLFF.

The chain uses TRBV11-2 and TRBJ1-5, with D perhaps matching TRBD1 (6 bases). Looked up from germline, CDR1 is SGHAT and CDR2 is FQNNGV. Between the trimmed V and J ends, which lost 5 bases and 4 bases, there was a span of 12 bases. This CDR3 has 14 residues. CDR3 amino acids: CASSAGVANQPQHF. CDR3 DNA sequence: TGTGCCAGCAGCGCAGGGGTTGCAAATCAGCCCCAGCATTTT.